This entry lists 10 T cell receptor beta chains sequenced from one sample in a study of early T cells in non-severe SARS-CoV-2 infection. TCRdb re-analysed the 5' RACE reads in MiXCR, keeping a single row per CDR3 protein. Of about 110,000 distinct CDR3 sequences listed, roughly an eighth were seen once; the top ten hold approximately 3.5%. Specimen: whole blood, collected at baseline. Receptors were obtained from an adult who was a healthcare worker with PCR-confirmed SARS-CoV-2 infection or an uninfected control (not recorded which).

Many counts were recorded for this clonotype. The chain employs TRBV5-6 and TRBJ2-5; TRBD1 might be the D (6 bases). The V gene lost 1 base and the J gene lost 4 bases, with 17 bases spanning the gap. The CDR3 consists of 16 residues. Germline assignment: CDR1 SGHDT and CDR2 YYEEEE. The CDR3 region is CASSLNGDTPRETQYF. CDR3 bases: TGTGCCAGCAGCTTGAACGGGGACACCCCGCGAGAGACCCAGTACTTC.

This clonotype was found a few times. This chain joins TRBV28 and TRBJ2-7, with TRBD1 matching over 8 bases. This CDR3 is built from 14 residues. V gave up 4 bases and J gave up 4 bases; unmatched junction bases: 6. Germline CDR1 and CDR2: MDHEN and SYDVKM. The chain's CDR3 is CASSSTGEGYEQYF. In DNA, the CDR3 is TGTGCCAGCAGTTCGACAGGGGAAGGATACGAGCAGTACTTC.

The chain carries TRBV12-3 or TRBV12-4 and TRBJ2-1; 8 bases fit TRBD1. Unmatched junction bases numbered 5, after V lost 3 bases and J lost 10 bases. The CDR3 covers 13 residues. CDR3 coding DNA: TGTGCCAGCAGTTTCGGGGACAGGCAAGAGCAGTTCTTC. It translates to CASSFGDRQEQFF.

The J gene is TRBJ2-7, the V gene TRBV5-1, with TRBD1 matching over 7 bases. Unmatched junction bases numbered 3, after V lost 2 bases and J lost 1 base. The germline V gene encodes CDR1 SGHRS and CDR2 YFSETQ. The CDR3 has 14 amino acids. CDR3 in DNA: TGCGCCAGCAGCTTTGGGGACAGATCCTACGAGCAGTACTTC. This gives the protein CASSFGDRSYEQYF.

The chain employs TRBV24-1 and TRBJ2-2; TRBD1 agrees at 11 bases. The germline V gene encodes CDR1 KGHDR and CDR2 SFDVKD. Trimming at V came to 9 bases and at J to 5 bases, leaving 4 bases not matched to a gene. The CDR3 sequence is 14 residues long. Written as DNA, the CDR3 is TGTGCCACCGGAGGACAGGGGGCTACCGGGGAGCTGTTTTTT. Translated, it gives CATGGQGATGELFF.

The rearrangement links TRBV11-2 to TRBJ2-5, with TRBD2 identical over 11 bases. The length of the CDR3 is 16 residues. The V and J ends lost 1 base and 2 bases, in that order; junction bases with no gene match: 3. Germline CDR1 is SGHAT and CDR2 is FQNNGV. The CDR3 bases are TGTGCCAGCAGCTTAGCCCTAGCGGGAGGACAAGAGACCCAGTACTTC. It encodes CASSLALAGGQETQYF.

The chain employs TRBV2 and TRBJ2-1; D perhaps matches TRBD1 (5 bases). Trimming removed 9 bases from V and 6 bases from J, with 18 bases in between. The CDR3 sequence is 14 residues long. Looked up from germline, CDR1 is SNHLY and CDR2 is FYNNEI. This chain's CDR3 is CASTDSPERNEQFF. The DNA of the CDR3 is TGTGCCAGTACCGACAGCCCCGAGCGCAATGAGCAGTTCTTC.

This clonotype was observed a handful of times. The genes are TRBV4-1 and TRBJ2-7; D possibly corresponds to TRBD1 (5 bases). CDR3 length equals 15 residues. The germline V gene has CDR1 MGHRA and CDR2 YSYEKL. Trimming cost V 4 bases and J 1 base, with 14 bases left between them. Written as DNA, the CDR3 is TGCGCCAGCAGCCCGACAGCAGGAAGTTCCTACGAGCAGTACTTC. This gives the protein CASSPTAGSSYEQYF.

This clonotype was seen repeatedly, ten times or more. The chain is built from TRBV10-3 and TRBJ2-6; D not certain. There are 18 residues in the CDR3. Germline loops: CDR1 ENHRY, CDR2 SYGVKD. The germline V and J ends were trimmed by 1 base and 0 bases, with 13 bases remaining between them. CDR3 sequence reads: CAISEFYTFSSGANVLTF. The CDR3 DNA is TGTGCCATCAGTGAGTTTTACACCTTTAGCTCTGGGGCCAACGTCCTGACTTTC.

The gene calls are TRBV18 and TRBJ2-7, with D tentatively TRBD2 (5 bases). Trimming shortened V by 2 bases and J by 3 bases, and 11 bases separated the two germline ends. CDR1 and CDR2 from the germline V gene are KGHSH and LQKENI. The length of the CDR3 is 14 residues. The CDR3 here is CASSPMKDFYEQYF. Written as DNA, the CDR3 is TGTGCCAGCTCACCAATGAAGGACTTCTACGAGCAGTACTTC.